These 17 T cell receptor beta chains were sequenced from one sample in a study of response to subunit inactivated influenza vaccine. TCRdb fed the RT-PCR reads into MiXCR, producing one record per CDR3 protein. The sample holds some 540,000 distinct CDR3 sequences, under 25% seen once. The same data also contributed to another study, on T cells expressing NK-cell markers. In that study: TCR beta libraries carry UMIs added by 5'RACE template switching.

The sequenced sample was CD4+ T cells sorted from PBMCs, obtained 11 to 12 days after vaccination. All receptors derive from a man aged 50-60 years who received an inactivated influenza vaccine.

CDR3 loop: CASSTWTASSGNTIYF. The DNA for the CDR3 is TGTGCCAGCAGCACCTGGACAGCGAGCTCTGGAAACACCATATATTTT. The chain recombines TRBV7-2 with TRBJ1-3, with D perhaps matching TRBD1 (6 bases). Germline values: CDR1 SGHTA, CDR2 FQGNSA. Trimming took 5 bases from V and 0 from J, leaving 14 bases between them. The CDR3 has 16 residues.

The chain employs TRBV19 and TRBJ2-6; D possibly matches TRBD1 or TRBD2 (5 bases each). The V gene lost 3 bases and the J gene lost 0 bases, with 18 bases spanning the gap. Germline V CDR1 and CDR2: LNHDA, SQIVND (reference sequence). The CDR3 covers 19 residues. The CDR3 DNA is TGTGCCAGTAGTATGAACTCGGCAGGGAGTATCTCTGGGGCCAACGTCCTGACTTTC. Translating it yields CASSMNSAGSISGANVLTF.

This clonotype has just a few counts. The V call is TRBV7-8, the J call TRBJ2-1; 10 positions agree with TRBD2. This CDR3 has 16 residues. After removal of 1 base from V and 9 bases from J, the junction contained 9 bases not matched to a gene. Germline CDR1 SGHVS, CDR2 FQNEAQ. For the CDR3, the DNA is TGTGCCAGCAGCTTAGGTGCAAGCGGGGGGGCCCTTGAGCAGTTCTTC. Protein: CASSLGASGGALEQFF.

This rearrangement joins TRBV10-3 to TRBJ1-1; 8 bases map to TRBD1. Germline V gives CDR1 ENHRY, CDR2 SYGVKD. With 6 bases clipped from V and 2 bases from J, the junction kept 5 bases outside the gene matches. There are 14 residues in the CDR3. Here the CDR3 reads CAIRQQGGNTEAFF. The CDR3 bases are TGTGCCATCAGACAACAGGGGGGCAACACTGAAGCTTTCTTT.

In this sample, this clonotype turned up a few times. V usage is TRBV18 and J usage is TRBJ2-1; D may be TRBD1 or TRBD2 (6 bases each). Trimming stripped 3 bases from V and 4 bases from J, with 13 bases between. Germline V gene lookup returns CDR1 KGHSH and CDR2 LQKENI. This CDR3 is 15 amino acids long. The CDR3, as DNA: TGTGCCAGCTCACCTCCGGGGGCAAATTACAATGAGCAGTTCTTC. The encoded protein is CASSPPGANYNEQFF.

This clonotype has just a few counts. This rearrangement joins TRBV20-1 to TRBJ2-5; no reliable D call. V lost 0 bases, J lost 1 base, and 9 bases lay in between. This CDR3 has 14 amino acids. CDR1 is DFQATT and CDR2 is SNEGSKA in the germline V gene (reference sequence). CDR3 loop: CSARDDGSQETQYF. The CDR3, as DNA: TGCAGTGCTAGAGATGATGGTTCCCAAGAGACCCAGTACTTC.

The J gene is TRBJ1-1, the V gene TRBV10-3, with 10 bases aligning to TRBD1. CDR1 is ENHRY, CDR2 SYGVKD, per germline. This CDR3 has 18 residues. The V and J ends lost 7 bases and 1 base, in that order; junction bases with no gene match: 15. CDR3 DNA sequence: TGTGCCATCACACAACATCCGGGACAGGGGTTATCGAACACTGAAGCTTTCTTT. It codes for CAITQHPGQGLSNTEAFF.

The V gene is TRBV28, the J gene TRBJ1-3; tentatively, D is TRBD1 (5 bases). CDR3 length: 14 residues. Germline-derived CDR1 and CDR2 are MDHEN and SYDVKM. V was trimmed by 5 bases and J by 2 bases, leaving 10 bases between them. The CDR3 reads CASSPWGTGNTIYF. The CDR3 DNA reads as TGTGCCAGCAGTCCCTGGGGGACTGGAAACACCATATATTTT.

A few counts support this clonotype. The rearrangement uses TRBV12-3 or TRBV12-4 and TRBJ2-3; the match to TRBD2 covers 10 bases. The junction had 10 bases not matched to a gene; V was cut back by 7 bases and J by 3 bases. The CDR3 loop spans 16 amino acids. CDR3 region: CASTRGLAEGTDTQYF. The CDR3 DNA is TGTGCCAGCACTAGAGGACTAGCGGAAGGGACAGATACGCAGTATTTT.

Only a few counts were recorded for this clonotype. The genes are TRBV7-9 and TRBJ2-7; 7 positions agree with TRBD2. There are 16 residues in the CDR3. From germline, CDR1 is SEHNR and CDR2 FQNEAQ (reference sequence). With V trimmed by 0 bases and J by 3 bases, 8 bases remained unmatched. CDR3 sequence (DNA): TGTGCCAGCAGCTTAGCGGAGTACCGGGGGGACTACGAGCAGTACTTC. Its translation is CASSLAEYRGDYEQYF.

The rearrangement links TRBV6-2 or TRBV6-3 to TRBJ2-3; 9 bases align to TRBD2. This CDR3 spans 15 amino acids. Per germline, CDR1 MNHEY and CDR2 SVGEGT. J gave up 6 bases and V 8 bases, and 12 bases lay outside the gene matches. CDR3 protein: CASVSGGRDWDTQYF. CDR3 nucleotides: TGTGCCAGCGTTAGCGGGGGCCGCGATTGGGATACGCAGTATTTT.

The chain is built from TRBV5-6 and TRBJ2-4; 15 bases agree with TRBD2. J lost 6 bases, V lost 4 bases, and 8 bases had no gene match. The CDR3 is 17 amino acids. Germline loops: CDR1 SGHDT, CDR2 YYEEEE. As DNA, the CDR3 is TGTGCCAGCAGCAGAGGGACTAGCGGGAGGCCGGGAAACATTCAGTACTTC. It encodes CASSRGTSGRPGNIQYF. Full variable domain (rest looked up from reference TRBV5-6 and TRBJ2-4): DAGVTQSPTHLIKTRGQQVTLRCSPKSGHDTVSWYQQALGQGPQFIFQYYEEEERQRGNFPDRFSGHQFPNYSSELNVNALLLGDSALYLCASSRGTSGRPGNIQYFGAGTRLSVL.

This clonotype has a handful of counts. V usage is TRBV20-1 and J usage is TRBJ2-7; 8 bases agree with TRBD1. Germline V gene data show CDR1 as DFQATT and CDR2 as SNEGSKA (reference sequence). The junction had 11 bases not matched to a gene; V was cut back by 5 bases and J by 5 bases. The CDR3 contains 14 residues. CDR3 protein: CSARTDRDRDEQYF. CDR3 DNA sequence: TGCAGTGCTCGAACGGACAGGGATAGGGACGAGCAGTACTTC.

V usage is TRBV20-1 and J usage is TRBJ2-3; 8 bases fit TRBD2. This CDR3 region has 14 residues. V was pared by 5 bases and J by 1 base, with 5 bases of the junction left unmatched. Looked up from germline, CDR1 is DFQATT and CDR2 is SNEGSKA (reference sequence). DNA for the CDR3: TGCAGTGCTGCCGGGACTAGTCGCACAGATACGCAGTATTTT. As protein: CSAAGTSRTDTQYF.

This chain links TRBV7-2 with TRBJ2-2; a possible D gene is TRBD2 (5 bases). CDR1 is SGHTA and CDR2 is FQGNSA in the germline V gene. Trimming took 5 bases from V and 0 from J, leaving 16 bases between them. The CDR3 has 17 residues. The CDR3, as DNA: TGTGCCAGCAGCGGCCGCCGGGGATTCTCGAACACCGGGGAGCTGTTTTTT. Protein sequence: CASSGRRGFSNTGELFF.

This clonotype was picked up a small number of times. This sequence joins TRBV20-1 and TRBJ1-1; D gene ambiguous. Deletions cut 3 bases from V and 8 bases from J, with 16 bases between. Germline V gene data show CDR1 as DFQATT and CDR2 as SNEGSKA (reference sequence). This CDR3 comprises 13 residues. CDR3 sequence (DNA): TGCAGTGCTAGGGCGCTTCGGGCCACAGAAGCTTTCTTT. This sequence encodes CSARALRATEAFF.

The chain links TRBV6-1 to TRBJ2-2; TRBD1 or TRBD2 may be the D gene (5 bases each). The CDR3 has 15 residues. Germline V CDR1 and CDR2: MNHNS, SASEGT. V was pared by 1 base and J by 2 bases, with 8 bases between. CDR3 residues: CASSEGGPNTGELFF. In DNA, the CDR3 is TGTGCCAGCAGTGAAGGGGGACCAAACACCGGGGAGCTGTTTTTT.